This paragraph reports one T cell receptor beta chain. What it binds is unknown. At one end, the junction sequence differs from germline, possibly due to a read error. Data came from immunoSEQ multiplex PCR; TCRdb stores just in-frame clones and leaves some out. The table has 25,000 to 30,000 clones, just under 75% seen once. These data come from a study of vaccination effects on CD4 cells after COVID-19. Whole-study results and caveats: The authors studied few convalescent patients and collected no early post-infection timepoints. By a late point after vaccination, infection- and vaccine-induced clones had shrunk markedly through clonal contraction.

CDR1 and CDR2 (germline): SGHTA, FQGNSA. The CDR3 length is 15 residues. Within the ViraFEST assay, antigen-specific CD4+ T cells underwent expansion with viral peptide pools prior to sequencing. Subsequent to a culture period of under 11 days, CD4+ T cells were isolated. It was two doses of either the BNT162b2 or mRNA-1273 vaccine that participants received. The source is a human donor who received a COVID-19 vaccine. This specimen consisted of CD4+ T cells from PBMCs cultured with HCoV-229E spike peptides, obtained after COVID-19 vaccination. V is TRBV7-2 and J is TRBJ2-2; 10 bases fit TRBD2. The CDR3 here is CASSLAGASTGELFF. CDR3 DNA: TGTGCCAGCAGCCTAGCGGGAGCCTCCACCGGGGAGCTGTTTTTT.